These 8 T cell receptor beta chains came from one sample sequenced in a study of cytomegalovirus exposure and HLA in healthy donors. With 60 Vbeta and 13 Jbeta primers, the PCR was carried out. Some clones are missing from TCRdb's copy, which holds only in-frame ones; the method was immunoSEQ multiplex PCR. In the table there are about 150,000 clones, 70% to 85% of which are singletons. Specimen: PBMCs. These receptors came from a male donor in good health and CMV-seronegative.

CDR3 region: CASSLGPLAGVGELFF. In nucleotides, the CDR3 is TGTGCCAGCAGCTTAGGTCCGCTAGCGGGAGTCGGGGAGCTGTTTTTT. The chain joins TRBV7-2 to TRBJ2-2, with 10 nucleotides matching TRBD2. The CDR3 extends over 16 amino acids. With V trimmed by 1 base and J by 7 bases, 6 bases remained unmatched. The germline CDR1 and CDR2 sequences are SGHTA and FQGNSA.

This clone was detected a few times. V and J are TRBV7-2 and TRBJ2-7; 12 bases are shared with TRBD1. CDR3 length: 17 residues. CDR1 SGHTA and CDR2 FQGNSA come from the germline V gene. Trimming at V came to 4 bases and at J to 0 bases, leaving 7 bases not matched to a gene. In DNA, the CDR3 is TGTGCCAGCAGCTATGGGACAGGGGGCTCCTACTCCTACGAGCAGTACTTC. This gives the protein CASSYGTGGSYSYEQYF.

In nucleotides, the CDR3 is TGCGCCAGCAGCTTGGATTTAGGGGCCCTGGGTCGCGACGAGCAGTACTTC. This gives the protein CASSLDLGALGRDEQYF. The genes are TRBV5-1 and TRBJ2-7; a possible D gene is TRBD1 (5 bases). Germline V gene sequence: CDR1 SGHRS, CDR2 YFSETQ. V lost 0 bases and J 5 bases, leaving 21 bases between the germline ends. This CDR3 has 17 residues. Full variable domain (rest looked up from reference TRBV5-1 and TRBJ2-7): KAGVTQTPRYLIKTRGQQVTLSCSPISGHRSVSWYQQTPGQGLQFLFEYFSETQRNKGNFPGRFSGRQFSNSRSEMNVSTLELGDSALYLCASSLDLGALGRDEQYFGPGTRLTVT.

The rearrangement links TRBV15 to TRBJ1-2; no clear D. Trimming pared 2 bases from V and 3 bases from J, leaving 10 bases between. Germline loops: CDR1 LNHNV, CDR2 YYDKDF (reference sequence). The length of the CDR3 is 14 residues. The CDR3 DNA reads TGTGCCACCAGCAGACCGCCGGTGGACTATGGCTACACCTTC. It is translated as CATSRPPVDYGYTF.

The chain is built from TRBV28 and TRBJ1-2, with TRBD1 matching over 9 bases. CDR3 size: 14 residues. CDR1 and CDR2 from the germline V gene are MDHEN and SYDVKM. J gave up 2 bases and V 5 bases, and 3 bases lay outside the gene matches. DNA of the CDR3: TGTGCCAGCAGTCCCGGACAGGGGAACTATGGCTACACCTTC. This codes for CASSPGQGNYGYTF.

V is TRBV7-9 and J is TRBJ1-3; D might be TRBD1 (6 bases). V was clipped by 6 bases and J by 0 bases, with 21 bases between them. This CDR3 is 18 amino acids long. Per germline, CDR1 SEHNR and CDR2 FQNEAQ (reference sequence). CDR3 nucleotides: TGTGCCAGCAGACCTCGAATACAGGGCACAGACTCTGGAAACACCATATATTTT. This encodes CASRPRIQGTDSGNTIYF.

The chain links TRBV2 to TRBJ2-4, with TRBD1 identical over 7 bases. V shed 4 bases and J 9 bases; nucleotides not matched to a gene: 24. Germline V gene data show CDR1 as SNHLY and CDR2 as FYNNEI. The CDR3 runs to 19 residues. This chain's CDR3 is CASSVAKISMPDRVLIQYF. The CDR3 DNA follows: TGTGCCAGCAGTGTAGCCAAAATCTCAATGCCTGACAGGGTGCTCATTCAGTACTTC.

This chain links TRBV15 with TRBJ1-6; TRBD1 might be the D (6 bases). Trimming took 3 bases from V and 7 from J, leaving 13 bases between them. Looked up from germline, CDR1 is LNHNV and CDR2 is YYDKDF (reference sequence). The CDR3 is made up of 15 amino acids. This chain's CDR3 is CATSRNRVSNSPLHF. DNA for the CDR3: TGTGCCACCAGCAGGAACAGGGTCTCCAATTCACCCCTCCACTTT.